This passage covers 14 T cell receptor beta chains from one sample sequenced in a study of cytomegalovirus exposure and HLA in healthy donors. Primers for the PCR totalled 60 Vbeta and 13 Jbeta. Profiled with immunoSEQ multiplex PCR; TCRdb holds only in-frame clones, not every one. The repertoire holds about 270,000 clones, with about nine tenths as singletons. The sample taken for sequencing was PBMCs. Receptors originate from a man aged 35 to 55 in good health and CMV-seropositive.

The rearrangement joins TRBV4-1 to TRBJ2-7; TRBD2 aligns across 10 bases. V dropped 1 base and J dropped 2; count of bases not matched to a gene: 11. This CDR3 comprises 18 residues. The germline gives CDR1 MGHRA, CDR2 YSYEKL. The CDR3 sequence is CASSQAHPPSGRAYEQYF. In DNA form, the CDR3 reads TGCGCCAGCAGCCAAGCCCACCCCCCCAGCGGGAGGGCCTACGAGCAGTACTTC.

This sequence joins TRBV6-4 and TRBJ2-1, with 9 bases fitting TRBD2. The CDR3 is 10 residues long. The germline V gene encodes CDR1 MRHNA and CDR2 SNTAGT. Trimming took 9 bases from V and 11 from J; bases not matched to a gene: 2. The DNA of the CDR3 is TGTGCCAGACCTAGCGGGAAGCAGTTCTTC. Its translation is CARPSGKQFF.

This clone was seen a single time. CDR3: CASSQEGSGSSGETQYF. CDR3 in DNA: TGCGCCAGCAGCCAAGAGGGAAGCGGGAGTTCGGGGGAGACCCAGTACTTC. The chain recombines TRBV4-1 with TRBJ2-5, with 8 bases aligning to TRBD2. The CDR3 is 17 amino acids. Unmatched junction bases numbered 11, after V lost 0 bases and J lost 5 bases. The germline gives CDR1 MGHRA, CDR2 YSYEKL.

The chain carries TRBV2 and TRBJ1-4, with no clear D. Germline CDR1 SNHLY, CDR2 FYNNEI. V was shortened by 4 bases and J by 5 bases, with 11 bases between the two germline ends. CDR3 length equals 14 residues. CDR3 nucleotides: TGTGCCAGCAGTGGTGGCAGTCCGAATGAAAAACTGTTTTTT. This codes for CASSGGSPNEKLFF.

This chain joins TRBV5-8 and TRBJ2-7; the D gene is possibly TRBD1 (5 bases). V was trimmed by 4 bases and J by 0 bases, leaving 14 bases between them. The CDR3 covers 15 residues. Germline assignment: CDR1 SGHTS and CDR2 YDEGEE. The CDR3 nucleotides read TGTGCCAGCAGCCCTTGGGGCATACCCTCCTACGAGCAGTACTTC. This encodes CASSPWGIPSYEQYF.

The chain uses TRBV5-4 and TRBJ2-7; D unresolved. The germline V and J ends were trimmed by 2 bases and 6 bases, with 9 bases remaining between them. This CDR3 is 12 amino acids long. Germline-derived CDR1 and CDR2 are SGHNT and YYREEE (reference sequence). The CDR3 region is CASSFPLGEQYF. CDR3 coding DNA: TGTGCCAGCAGCTTCCCCCTCGGCGAGCAGTACTTC. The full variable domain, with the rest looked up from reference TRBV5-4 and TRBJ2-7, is ETGVTQSPTHLIKTRGQQVTLRCSSQSGHNTVSWYQQALGQGPQFIFQYYREEENGRGNFPPRFSGLQFPNYSSELNVNALELDDSALYLCASSFPLGEQYFGPGTRLTVT.

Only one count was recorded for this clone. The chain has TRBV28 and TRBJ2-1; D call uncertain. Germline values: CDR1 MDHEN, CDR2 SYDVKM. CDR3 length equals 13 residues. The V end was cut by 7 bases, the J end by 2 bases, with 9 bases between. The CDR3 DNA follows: TGTGCCAGCATCTTTCCCCCCTACAATGAGCAGTTCTTC. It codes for CASIFPPYNEQFF.

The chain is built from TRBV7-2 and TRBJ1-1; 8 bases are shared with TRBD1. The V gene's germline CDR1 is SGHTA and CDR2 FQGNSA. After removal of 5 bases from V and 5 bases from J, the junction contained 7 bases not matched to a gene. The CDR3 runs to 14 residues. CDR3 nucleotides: TGTGCCAGCAGCCCCGGACAGGGAAGAACTGAAGCTTTCTTT. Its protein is CASSPGQGRTEAFF.

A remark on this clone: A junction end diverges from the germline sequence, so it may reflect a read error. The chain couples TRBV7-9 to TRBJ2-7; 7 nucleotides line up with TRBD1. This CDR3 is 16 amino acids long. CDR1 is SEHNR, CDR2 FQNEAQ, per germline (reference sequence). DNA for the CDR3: TGTTCCAGCAGCTTAGTTCTAACAGGGGATCCCGACGAGCAGTACTTC. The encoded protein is CSSSLVLTGDPDEQYF.

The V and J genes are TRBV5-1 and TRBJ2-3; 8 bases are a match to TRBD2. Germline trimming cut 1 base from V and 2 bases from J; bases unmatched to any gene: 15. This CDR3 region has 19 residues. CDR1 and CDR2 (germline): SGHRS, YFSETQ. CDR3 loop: CASSLWYASEAGVTDTQYF. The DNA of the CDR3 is TGCGCCAGCAGCTTGTGGTACGCGTCAGAAGCGGGAGTCACAGATACGCAGTATTTT.

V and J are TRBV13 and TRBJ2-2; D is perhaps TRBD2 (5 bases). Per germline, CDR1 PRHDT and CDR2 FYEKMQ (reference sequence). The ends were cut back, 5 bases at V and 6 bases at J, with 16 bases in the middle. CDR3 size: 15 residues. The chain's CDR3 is CASSPSAVFPGELFF. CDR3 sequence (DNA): TGTGCCAGCAGCCCCTCAGCGGTTTTTCCCGGGGAGCTGTTTTTT.

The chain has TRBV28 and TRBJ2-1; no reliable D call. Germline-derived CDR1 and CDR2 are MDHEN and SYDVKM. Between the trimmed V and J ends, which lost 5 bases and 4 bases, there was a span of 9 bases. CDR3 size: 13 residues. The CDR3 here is CASSRGWYNEQFF. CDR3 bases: TGTGCCAGCAGTCGAGGTTGGTACAATGAGCAGTTCTTC.

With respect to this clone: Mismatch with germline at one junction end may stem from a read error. CDR3 in amino acids: CSSSLLAAQETQYF. CDR3 DNA sequence: TGTTCCAGCAGCTTACTAGCGGCCCAAGAGACCCAGTACTTC. J is TRBJ2-5 and V is TRBV7-9; 8 bases fit TRBD2. Looked up from germline, CDR1 is SEHNR and CDR2 is FQNEAQ (reference sequence). This CDR3 is 14 amino acids long.

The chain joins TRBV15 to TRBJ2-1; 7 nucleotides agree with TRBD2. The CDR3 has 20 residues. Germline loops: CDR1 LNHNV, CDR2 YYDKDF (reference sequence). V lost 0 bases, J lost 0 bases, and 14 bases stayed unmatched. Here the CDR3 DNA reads TGTGCCACCAGCAGAGATGGGGCTAGCGGCGGCCCAACCTCCTACAATGAGCAGTTCTTC. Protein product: CATSRDGASGGPTSYNEQFF.